This T cell receptor beta chain was found in a study of blood T cell repertoires in COVID-19 (dated by TCRdb to about 2020). For the study in its entirety: The collaborator samples originated in the United States, Italy and Spain and spanned the acute and convalescent phases of COVID-19. Where HLA class I and class II types were available, the types were taken from metadata supplied by the sample provider, not from assay-based typing. Deeply sampled blood TCRbeta repertoires from subjects exposed to, actively infected with, or recovered from COVID-19 were included in the dataset. The prospective study material was composed of cDNA or gDNA derived from T cells, B-cell-depleted T cells, or PBMCs. The samples were drawn from the first 160 participants of the ongoing ImmuneRACE study and from under 1,500 subjects provided by 6 global collaborators. The repertoires were made available in a free public database intended to serve as a resource for research on the immune response to SARS-CoV-2. Sample metadata almost always included a de-identified subject ID, COVID-19 status, age in years and sex.

In the case of this clone: Its antigen is currently not known. Base qualities were left out, and no much larger clone turns up one base away.

The collaborating institutions used their own protocols to collect whole blood in K2EDTA tubes. Collaborator samples were shipped for TCRbeta analysis as frozen whole blood, isolated PBMCs, or DNA extracted from either sample type. The germline V end is reduced by 3 bases and the J end by 6 bases; junction bases left unmatched: 11. CDR1 and CDR2 are drawn from the germline V gene (reference sequence): LGHDT, YNNKEL. Inclusive of the bounding cysteine and phenylalanine, the CDR3 is 17 residues long. The read is trimmed to its CDR3 DNA, 51 bases read in frame from base 1. The immunoSEQ Assay, a bias-controlled multiplex PCR, was used to amplify TCRbeta CDR3 regions from genomic DNA. The authors' pipeline ran thus. The number of nucleated cells in each sample was estimated from the amplification of reference gene primers within the assay. Sequence reads were collapsed and filtered to measure the absolute abundance of every unique TCRbeta CDR3 rearrangement. For each sample, productive Simpson clonality was calculated by taking the square root of Simpson's diversity index across productive rearrangements. In TCRdb, the immuneACCESS table is reduced to in-frame sequences with V and J assigned. These tables do not hold every clone; where another copy was compared, an unresolved V gene accounts for under half, and the others remain unexplained. V and J calls and clone size are given by that table; D and trimming were obtained from the DNA. The sample table contains approximately 200,000 clones; only one count was recorded for more than 85% of them. Less than 3.5% of the sample is in the top ten clones.

What the work shows at the level of the full study, not this receptor alone: The quantity of clinical and demographic metadata differed by source and by participant and was supplied without curation.

Recombination connected TRBV3-1 (or the pseudogene TRBV3-2) to TRBJ1-1, with 12 bases matching TRBD1. The specimen was peripheral blood. This sequence originates from a woman aged 30 to 39 with active or convalescent COVID-19. The CDR3 corresponds to CASSHDRDRGRFPEAFF. The DNA reads TGTGCCAGCAGCCATGACCGGGACAGGGGGCGATTTCCTGAAGCTTTCTTT.